A selection of T cell receptor beta chains follows, all from one sample in a study of blood T cell repertoires in COVID-19. The data were produced by immunoSEQ multiplex PCR, yet TCRdb's version contains in-frame clones alone and is incomplete. The table shows about 320,000 clones, with more than 80% occurring only once. The material sequenced was peripheral blood. The receptors were sampled from a young man who had recovered from COVID-19. Both conserved end residues are part of each CDR3. The order of the fields is D gene, V gene, J gene, CDR3 length, clone size, CDR3 protein, CDR3 DNA. The D gene is left open where the match is weak. Size tells how often a clone was seen (once, few, many) or the class of an expanded clone, and some rows leave it out.

d_call: NA; v_call: TRBV19; j_call: TRBJ2-3; cdr3_length: 15; clone_size: NA; cdr3_aa: CASSRPNRETDTQYF; cdr3_nt: TGTGCCAGTAGTCGCCCCAACAGGGAAACAGATACGCAGTATTTT
d_call: NA; v_call: TRBV27; j_call: TRBJ2-3; cdr3_length: 13; clone_size: NA; cdr3_aa: CASSQDGFRTQYF; cdr3_nt: TGTGCCAGCAGTCAAGACGGGTTCCGTACGCAGTATTTT
d_call: TRBD1; v_call: TRBV7-8; j_call: TRBJ2-7; cdr3_length: 15; clone_size: NA; cdr3_aa: CASSSLGQAGYEQYF; cdr3_nt: TGTGCCAGCAGCAGCTTGGGACAGGCAGGCTACGAGCAGTACTTC
d_call: TRBD1; v_call: TRBV30; j_call: TRBJ2-1; cdr3_length: 15; clone_size: NA; cdr3_aa: CAWSVPDRVYNEQFF; cdr3_nt: TGTGCCTGGAGTGTACCGGACAGGGTATACAATGAGCAGTTCTTC
d_call: TRBD1; v_call: TRBV10-2; j_call: TRBJ1-1; cdr3_length: 13; clone_size: NA; cdr3_aa: CASSELAGGTAFF; cdr3_nt: TGCGCCAGCAGTGAGTTGGCAGGGGGTACAGCTTTCTTT
d_call: TRBD2; v_call: TRBV4-1; j_call: TRBJ2-1; cdr3_length: 17; clone_size: NA; cdr3_aa: CASSQTILADLNNEQFF; cdr3_nt: TGCGCCAGCAGCCAAACGATACTAGCGGACCTGAACAATGAGCAGTTCTTC
d_call: NA; v_call: TRBV27; j_call: TRBJ2-3; cdr3_length: 13; clone_size: NA; cdr3_aa: CASSFRSTDTQYF; cdr3_nt: TGTGCCAGCAGTTTCAGAAGCACAGATACGCAGTATTTT
d_call: TRBD1; v_call: TRBV12-3/TRBV12-4; j_call: TRBJ1-2; cdr3_length: 13; clone_size: NA; cdr3_aa: CASSDKQGSGYTF; cdr3_nt: TGTGCCAGCAGCGATAAACAGGGGAGTGGCTACACCTTC
d_call: NA; v_call: TRBV5-4; j_call: TRBJ1-1; cdr3_length: 16; clone_size: NA; cdr3_aa: CASSPGTWTQIGEAFF; cdr3_nt: TGTGCCAGCAGCCCAGGTACATGGACTCAGATCGGTGAAGCTTTCTTT
d_call: NA; v_call: TRBV9; j_call: TRBJ1-1; cdr3_length: 14; clone_size: NA; cdr3_aa: CASSVGPVGVEAFF; cdr3_nt: TGTGCCAGCAGCGTAGGTCCGGTTGGAGTTGAAGCTTTCTTT
d_call: TRBD2; v_call: TRBV9; j_call: TRBJ2-3; cdr3_length: 17; clone_size: NA; cdr3_aa: CASSEGLAGGQADTQYF; cdr3_nt: TGTGCCAGCAGCGAAGGGCTAGCGGGGGGGCAAGCAGATACGCAGTATTTT
d_call: TRBD1; v_call: TRBV19; j_call: TRBJ2-1; cdr3_length: 12; clone_size: NA; cdr3_aa: CATDRGGNEQFF; cdr3_nt: TGTGCCACGGACAGGGGGGGGAATGAGCAGTTCTTC
d_call: NA; v_call: TRBV6-6; j_call: TRBJ1-2; cdr3_length: 15; clone_size: NA; cdr3_aa: CASSLGAGEGYGYTF; cdr3_nt: TGTGCCAGCAGCCTCGGAGCAGGGGAGGGCTATGGCTACACCTTC
d_call: TRBD1; v_call: TRBV29-1; j_call: TRBJ2-7; cdr3_length: 12; clone_size: NA; cdr3_aa: CSVSGTAYEQYF; cdr3_nt: TGCAGCGTTTCCGGGACAGCCTACGAGCAGTACTTC
d_call: NA; v_call: TRBV4-1; j_call: TRBJ2-6; cdr3_length: 18; clone_size: NA; cdr3_aa: CASSQDGQGSSGANVLTF; cdr3_nt: TGCGCCAGCAGCCAAGATGGGCAGGGAAGCTCTGGGGCCAACGTCCTGACTTTC
d_call: TRBD1; v_call: TRBV10-3; j_call: TRBJ1-4; cdr3_length: 13; clone_size: NA; cdr3_aa: CAISAQGDEKLFF; cdr3_nt: TGTGCCATCAGTGCACAGGGGGATGAAAAACTGTTTTTT
d_call: NA; v_call: TRBV29-1; j_call: TRBJ1-2; cdr3_length: 8; clone_size: NA; cdr3_aa: CSSGGYTF; cdr3_nt: TGCAGCTCCGGGGGCTACACCTTC
d_call: NA; v_call: TRBV5-1; j_call: TRBJ1-2; cdr3_length: 15; clone_size: NA; cdr3_aa: CASSFAPTETYGYTF; cdr3_nt: TGCGCCAGCAGCTTCGCCCCGACAGAGACCTATGGCTACACCTTC
d_call: NA; v_call: TRBV4-1; j_call: TRBJ1-1; cdr3_length: 14; clone_size: NA; cdr3_aa: CASSLGGGDTEAFF; cdr3_nt: TGCGCCAGCAGCCTAGGAGGAGGAGACACTGAAGCTTTCTTT
d_call: NA; v_call: TRBV11-2; j_call: TRBJ2-1; cdr3_length: 16; clone_size: NA; cdr3_aa: CASSLGLDSSYNEQFF; cdr3_nt: TGTGCCAGCAGCTTAGGGCTCGACAGCTCCTACAATGAGCAGTTCTTC
d_call: TRBD2; v_call: TRBV5-1; j_call: TRBJ2-7; cdr3_length: 14; clone_size: NA; cdr3_aa: CASSLFSGSYEQYF; cdr3_nt: TGCGCCAGCAGCTTGTTCAGCGGGAGTTACGAGCAGTACTTC
d_call: NA; v_call: TRBV15; j_call: TRBJ1-1; cdr3_length: 16; clone_size: NA; cdr3_aa: CATSGLKGTRGTEAFF; cdr3_nt: TGTGCCACCAGCGGACTCAAGGGGACACGGGGCACTGAAGCTTTCTTT
d_call: TRBD2; v_call: TRBV5-4; j_call: TRBJ2-3; cdr3_length: 16; clone_size: once; cdr3_aa: CASSFRTSGPTDTQYF; cdr3_nt: TGTGCCAGCAGCTTCCGGACTAGCGGACCCACAGATACGCAGTATTTT